This T cell receptor (beta chain) was recorded in a study of CD8 T cells in ankylosing spondylitis. Study-wide points: What appeared characteristic of ankylosing spondylitis blood was a TCR beta motif of eight highly homologous variants. Significant enrichment of disease-linked clones was reported in matched ankylosing spondylitis synovial fluid. Before this, some motif variants had been reported in reactive arthritis synovial fluid and blood. Disease-linked clones proved CD8+ and comparatively uncommon in peripheral blood.

Generation of TCR beta libraries employed quantitative 5'-RACE incorporating molecular barcodes. TCRdb reanalysed the 5' RACE reads using MiXCR and keeps one entry per CDR3 protein. The sample has roughly 440,000 distinct CDR3 sequences, 17% seen once. On this clonotype: The antigen remains undetermined.

This CDR3 spans 17 amino acids. V lost 0 bases to trimming and J lost 9 bases, with 21 bases between them. The chain couples TRBV12-3 or TRBV12-4 to TRBJ1-5; the D gene is possibly TRBD1 (6 bases). Material for sequencing was blood, either unsorted or a sorted T cell fraction (not recorded which). This clonotype originated in a male donor with ankylosing spondylitis. The CDR3 loop is CASSLARDTEKDRPQHF. The CDR3 nucleotides read TGTGCCAGCAGTTTAGCGCGGGACACGGAGAAGGATCGGCCCCAGCATTTT.